This TCR beta chain stems from a study of T-cell memory formation after mild COVID-19. General study findings and limits: A second wave of clones peaked on day 37, and their SARS-CoV-2 specificity went unconfirmed.

CDR1 is SNHLY, CDR2 FYNNEI, per germline. V was pared by 4 bases and J by 3 bases, with 6 bases of the junction left unmatched. The CDR3 loop spans 15 amino acids. A single record per CDR3 protein comes from TCRdb applying MiXCR to the 5' RACE reads. The profile shows about 350,000 distinct CDR3 sequences, roughly an eighth of them singletons. This clonotype has a handful of counts. Antigen specificity is unknown. The source is a man between 18 and 35 years old who had mild COVID-19 (a few samples of this study predate the infection). Cell type and time point are not known. The material sequenced was PBMCs or a T cell subset sorted from them (not recorded which). The chain combines TRBV2 with TRBJ2-7; TRBD1 aligns across 10 bases. The CDR3 DNA reads as TGTGCCAGCAGTGGGGGACAGGGGACACGCTACGAGCAGTACTTC. Encoded protein: CASSGGQGTRYEQYF.